Presented here are 32 T cell receptor beta chains from one specimen sequenced in a study of cytomegalovirus exposure and HLA in healthy donors. Data came from immunoSEQ multiplex PCR; TCRdb stores just in-frame clones and leaves some out. The table records 100,000 to 150,000 clones, about nine tenths of them present only once. Sequencing was carried out using PBMCs. These receptors all come from a man aged 25 to 45 in good health and CMV-seronegative.

This clone appeared a few times. The rearrangement joins TRBV5-4 to TRBJ2-7; 14 bases are a match to TRBD2. The CDR3 has 17 amino acids. With 4 bases clipped from V and 5 bases from J, the junction kept 11 bases outside the gene matches. Germline V gives CDR1 SGHNT, CDR2 YYREEE (reference sequence). The DNA for the CDR3 is TGTGCCAGCAGCAGGACCGGGACTAGCGGGAGTTCCCACGAGCAGTACTTC. Its protein product is CASSRTGTSGSSHEQYF.

The chain uses TRBV11-2 and TRBJ2-5, with 10 bases lining up with TRBD2. The CDR3 is made up of 16 amino acids. Germline V CDR1 and CDR2: SGHAT, FQNNGV. Trimming removed 0 bases from V and 7 bases from J; junction bases left unmatched: 8. In DNA, the CDR3 is TGTGCCAGCAGCTTAGACAGAATAGCGGGAGGCGGGACCCAGTACTTC. Amino acids: CASSLDRIAGGGTQYF.

This rearrangement joins TRBV11-2 to TRBJ1-2, with TRBD1 identical over 7 bases. V was pared by 10 bases and J by 4 bases, with 6 bases of the junction left unmatched. Germline lookup yields CDR1 SGHAT and CDR2 FQNNGV. The CDR3 has 12 residues. This chain's CDR3 is CATEGQFYGYTF. CDR3 nucleotide sequence: TGTGCCACCGAGGGACAGTTCTATGGCTACACCTTC.

The J gene is TRBJ1-6, the V gene TRBV6-1; D is unresolved. The CDR3 sequence is 13 residues long. CDR1 is MNHNS, CDR2 SASEGT, per germline. Trimming removed 6 bases at V and 3 bases at J, with 6 bases between. CDR3: CASSANYNSPLHF. DNA of the CDR3: TGTGCCAGCAGCGCGAACTATAATTCACCCCTCCACTTT.

The chain carries TRBV7-6 and TRBJ2-3; D not resolved. CDR1 SGHVS and CDR2 FNYEAQ come from the germline V gene. The V and J ends lost 5 bases and 0 bases respectively, with 6 bases between them. The CDR3 is made up of 13 amino acids. CDR3 loop: CASSKLSTDTQYF. In DNA form, the CDR3 reads TGTGCCAGCAGCAAACTTAGCACAGATACGCAGTATTTT. The full variable domain, its missing parts supplied by reference TRBV7-6 and TRBJ2-3, is GAGVSQSPRYKVTKRGQDVALRCDPISGHVSLYWYRQALGQGPEFLTYFNYEAQQDKSGLPNDRFSAERPEGSISTLTIQRTEQRDSAMYRCASSKLSTDTQYFGPGTRLTVL.

The CDR3: CASSPSGTQDGELFF. The CDR3 DNA is TGTGCCAGCAGCCCATCCGGGACTCAAGACGGGGAGCTGTTTTTT. The chain uses TRBV11-3 and TRBJ2-2, with a weak D call TRBD2 (6 bases). The CDR3 extends over 15 amino acids. V dropped 5 bases and J dropped 7 bases, with 17 bases sitting between them. Germline CDR1 is SGHNT and CDR2 is YENEEA.

V gene TRBV18 combines with J gene TRBJ2-1, with 7 bases that match TRBD1. This CDR3 comprises 15 residues. Germline V gene sequence: CDR1 KGHSH, CDR2 LQKENI. V lost 6 bases to trimming and J lost 2 bases; unmatched junction nucleotides: 7. The CDR3 DNA is TGTGCCAGCTCGGACACCGGGACAGCCTACAATGAGCAGTTCTTC. Translated, it gives CASSDTGTAYNEQFF.

This clone has just a few counts. This sequence joins TRBV6-4 and TRBJ1-5; D ambiguous. The length of the CDR3 is 15 residues. V gave up 3 bases and J gave up 2 bases, with 11 bases separating them. Germline V gene data show CDR1 as MRHNA and CDR2 as SNTAGT. CDR3 sequence: CASSEEGSGNQPQHF. The CDR3, as DNA: TGTGCCAGCAGTGAAGAGGGTTCTGGCAATCAGCCCCAGCATTTT.

This rearrangement joins TRBV30 to TRBJ2-3; TRBD2 agrees at 11 bases. The CDR3 sequence is 16 residues long. From germline, CDR1 is GTSNPN and CDR2 SVGIG (reference sequence). Germline trimming cut 4 bases from V and 6 bases from J; bases unmatched to any gene: 12. DNA of the CDR3: TGTGCCTGGACCGGTGCCGCTAGCGGGAGGATCGATACGCAGTATTTT. Translating gives CAWTGAASGRIDTQYF. The full variable domain, in which reference TRBV30 and TRBJ2-3 provide the parts outside the CDR3, is SQTIHQWPATLVQPVGSPLSLECTVEGTSNPNLYWYRQAAGRGLQLLFYSVGIGQISSEVPQNLSASRPQDRQFILSSKKLLLSDSGFYLCAWTGAASGRIDTQYFGPGTRLTVL.

J is TRBJ2-5 and V is TRBV9, with D tentatively TRBD2 (5 bases). This CDR3 is 12 amino acids long. Per the germline V gene, CDR1 is SGDLS and CDR2 is YYNGEE. Trimming took off 3 bases at V and 5 bases at J, with 8 bases between the two ends. The CDR3 nucleotides are TGTGCCAGCAGCGCCGGGATGGAGACCCAGTACTTC. Its translation: CASSAGMETQYF.

The chain combines TRBV5-4 with TRBJ2-5; no clear D gene. The CDR3 totals 13 residues. The V and J ends lost 2 bases and 0 bases respectively, with 5 bases between them. From germline, CDR1 is SGHNT and CDR2 YYREEE (reference sequence). The CDR3 region has the DNA TGTGCCAGCAGCTTTAGTAACCAAGAGACCCAGTACTTC. Protein sequence: CASSFSNQETQYF.

The V call is TRBV19, the J call TRBJ2-7; D unresolved. Trimming took off 4 bases at V and 0 bases at J, with 10 bases between the two ends. Per germline, CDR1 LNHDA and CDR2 SQIVND (reference sequence). The CDR3 is 14 residues long. Written as DNA, the CDR3 is TGTGCCAGTAGTAGATTCGACAACTCCTACGAGCAGTACTTC. Translated, it gives CASSRFDNSYEQYF.

The chain joins TRBV10-3 to TRBJ1-1; TRBD1 might be the D (5 bases). The CDR3 runs 13 residues. Trimming cost V 4 bases and J 2 bases, with 8 bases left between them. CDR1 ENHRY and CDR2 SYGVKD come from the germline V gene. CDR3 sequence reads: CAISGTLNTEAFF. The CDR3 bases are TGTGCCATCAGTGGGACACTCAACACTGAAGCTTTCTTT.

The chain recombines TRBV5-1 with TRBJ2-2; 11 positions match TRBD1. V lost 4 bases to trimming and J lost 4 bases; unmatched junction nucleotides: 3. There are 15 residues in the CDR3. The V gene's germline CDR1 is SGHRS and CDR2 YFSETQ. The CDR3 DNA is TGCGCCAGCAGCGGAGGGACAGGGGGCACCGGGGAGCTGTTTTTT. Translated, it gives CASSGGTGGTGELFF.

This clone was counted once. CDR3: CSVDLQGATGELFF. The CDR3 coding sequence is TGCAGCGTTGATCTGCAGGGGGCGACCGGGGAGCTGTTTTTT. The gene calls are TRBV29-1 and TRBJ2-2, with 8 positions matching TRBD1. Trimming cost V 3 bases and J 5 bases; bases outside gene matches: 5. The CDR3 is 14 amino acids. Per germline, CDR1 SQVTM and CDR2 ANQGSEA.

The V and J genes are TRBV5-1 and TRBJ1-6; 9 bases agree with TRBD1. CDR1 SGHRS and CDR2 YFSETQ come from the germline V gene. V was pared by 3 bases and J by 10 bases, with 5 bases of the junction left unmatched. There are 14 residues in the CDR3. DNA for the CDR3: TGCGCCAGCAGCTCCGGACAGGGGAGCTCACCCCTCCACTTT. This encodes CASSSGQGSSPLHF.

This chain connects TRBV7-8 to TRBJ2-5; 10 positions agree with TRBD2. Germline lookup yields CDR1 SGHVS and CDR2 FQNEAQ. The V gene end was trimmed by 6 bases and the J gene end by 5 bases; junction bases not matched to a gene: 6. There are 14 residues in the CDR3. The DNA of the CDR3 is TGTGCCAGCAGGCTAGCGGGAGATTTCGAGACCCAGTACTTC. Protein sequence: CASRLAGDFETQYF.

A few counts support this clone. This chain links TRBV5-6 with TRBJ2-5, with D tentatively TRBD2 (5 bases). Germline CDR1 SGHDT, CDR2 YYEEEE. V was pared by 2 bases and J by 5 bases, with 16 bases between. This CDR3 comprises 15 residues. CDR3 in amino acids: CASSLLGLAIETQYF. The CDR3 DNA follows: TGTGCCAGCAGCTTATTAGGTCTAGCCATTGAGACCCAGTACTTC.

The chain carries TRBV9 and TRBJ2-7, with 9 bases aligning to TRBD2. Germline V gives CDR1 SGDLS, CDR2 YYNGEE. This CDR3 contains 16 residues. Unmatched junction bases numbered 10, after V lost 0 bases and J lost 6 bases. The CDR3 loop is CASSVAPAGGFSEQYF. The DNA of the CDR3 is TGTGCCAGCAGCGTAGCCCCGGCGGGAGGGTTTAGCGAGCAGTACTTC. The variable domain in full, with the rest retrieved from reference TRBV9 and TRBJ2-7, is DSGVTQTPKHLITATGQRVTLRCSPRSGDLSVYWYQQSLDQGLQFLIQYYNGEERAKGNILERFSAQQFPDLHSELNLSSLELGDSALYFCASSVAPAGGFSEQYFGPGTRLTVT.

Here the CDR3 reads CASSLGSTYEQYF. CDR3 in DNA: TGTGCCAGCAGTCTCGGGAGTACCTACGAGCAGTACTTC. V usage is TRBV27 and J usage is TRBJ2-7; possible D gene TRBD2, 6 bases. Germline lookup yields CDR1 MNHEY and CDR2 SMNVEV (reference sequence). The CDR3 runs to 13 residues. V lost 5 bases, J lost 2 bases, and 10 bases lay in between.

The gene calls are TRBV29-1 and TRBJ2-3; no definite D call. This CDR3 spans 13 amino acids. Germline loops: CDR1 SQVTM, CDR2 ANQGSEA. Trimming shortened V by 7 bases and J by 6 bases, and 17 bases separated the two germline ends. CDR3 bases: TGCAGCGCAGAACTCCCCTACGGGGATACGCAGTATTTT. This codes for CSAELPYGDTQYF.

This sequence joins TRBV15 and TRBJ2-1; D possibly corresponds to TRBD2 (6 bases). Germline V gene data show CDR1 as LNHNV and CDR2 as YYDKDF (reference sequence). The CDR3 is made up of 17 amino acids. With 5 bases removed from V and 2 bases from J, the gap between germline ends came to 19 bases. The CDR3 reads CATSFAGAGSPYNEQFF. CDR3 bases: TGTGCCACCAGCTTTGCCGGGGCGGGAAGTCCCTACAATGAGCAGTTCTTC.

This chain uses TRBV5-1 with TRBJ1-1; D is uncertain. V lost 0 bases, J lost 2 bases, and 8 bases lay in between. Germline CDR1 is SGHRS and CDR2 is YFSETQ. The CDR3 has 14 residues. The CDR3, as DNA: TGCGCCAGCAGCTTGGATTCTTTTAACACTGAAGCTTTCTTT. This codes for CASSLDSFNTEAFF.

In this sample, this clone turned up a few times. CDR3 sequence (DNA): TGTGCCAGCAGCGCCGATCATAGCGGGAGGGCCGGGTTCTTC. Its translation: CASSADHSGRAGFF. The rearrangement uses TRBV7-2 and TRBJ2-1; 11 positions match TRBD2. Germline V gene sequence: CDR1 SGHTA, CDR2 FQGNSA. Trimming cost V 5 bases and J 15 bases; bases outside gene matches: 12. The CDR3 is 14 amino acids. The full variable domain, completed using reference TRBV7-2 and TRBJ2-1, is GAGVSQSPSNKVTEKGKDVELRCDPISGHTALYWYRQSLGQGLEFLIYFQGNSAPDKSGLPSDRFSAERTGGSVSTLTIQRTQQEDSAVYLCASSADHSGRAGFFGPGTRLTVL.

The J gene is TRBJ2-7, the V gene TRBV6-5; D not certain. Germline V gives CDR1 MNHEY, CDR2 SVGAGI. This CDR3 spans 12 amino acids. The ends were cut back, 5 bases at V and 3 bases at J, with 8 bases in the middle. The chain's CDR3 is CASSPSSYEQYF. The CDR3 nucleotides read TGTGCCAGCAGTCCTTCTAGCTACGAGCAGTACTTC.

The V and J genes are TRBV30 and TRBJ1-2, with unresolved D. This CDR3 contains 11 residues. Germline V gene data show CDR1 as GTSNPN and CDR2 as SVGIG (reference sequence). V dropped 1 base and J dropped 4 bases, with 4 bases sitting between them. The CDR3 loop is CAWSGGYGYTF. CDR3 sequence (DNA): TGTGCCTGGAGTGGAGGCTATGGCTACACCTTC.

This rearrangement joins TRBV19 to TRBJ2-7, with no clear D. The CDR3 contains 13 residues. V lost 3 bases to trimming and J lost 3 bases, with 9 bases between them. Germline V gives CDR1 LNHDA, CDR2 SQIVND (reference sequence). The CDR3 loop reads CASSIGHLYEQYF. The CDR3 DNA sequence: TGTGCCAGTAGTATTGGGCACCTCTACGAGCAGTACTTC.

The genes are TRBV19 and TRBJ1-4; no reliable D call. The CDR3 runs 13 residues. With 3 bases removed from V and 8 bases from J, the gap between germline ends came to 10 bases. Germline loops: CDR1 LNHDA, CDR2 SQIVND (reference sequence). CDR3 DNA sequence: TGTGCCAGTAGTATCTCACAGCTCGAAAAACTGTTTTTT. Protein product: CASSISQLEKLFF. The full variable domain, rest sourced from reference TRBV19 and TRBJ1-4, is DGGITQSPKYLFRKEGQNVTLSCEQNLNHDAMYWYRQDPGQGLRLIYYSQIVNDFQKGDIAEGYSVSREKKESFPLTVTSAQKNPTAFYLCASSISQLEKLFFGSGTQLSVL.

The V gene is TRBV27, the J gene TRBJ1-1; 7 bases are shared with TRBD1. From germline, CDR1 is MNHEY and CDR2 SMNVEV (reference sequence). Losses at the gene ends were 3 bases for V and 5 bases for J; bases not matched to a gene: 6. The CDR3 is made up of 14 amino acids. The CDR3 reads CASSLVRGWTEAFF. CDR3 in DNA: TGTGCCAGCAGTTTGGTCAGGGGGTGGACTGAAGCTTTCTTT.

This sequence joins TRBV6-6 and TRBJ2-1; D call uncertain. Germline CDR1 is MNHNY and CDR2 is SVGAGI (reference sequence). The V gene lost 5 bases and the J gene lost 0 bases, with 14 bases spanning the gap. This CDR3 has 16 residues. The CDR3 nucleotides are TGTGCCAGCAGTACCCCAAGTGGCAGCTCCTACAATGAGCAGTTCTTC. It yields the protein CASSTPSGSSYNEQFF.

By share of the sample, this clone is medium-sized. J is TRBJ2-7 and V is TRBV9; D might be TRBD1 (6 bases). Trimming took off 4 bases at V and 2 bases at J, with 28 bases between the two ends. The length of the CDR3 is 19 residues. Germline CDR1 reads SGDLS; CDR2 reads YYNGEE. CDR3 nucleotide sequence: TGTGCCAGCAGCTCCCGGACAGCCCAAAAGACCACACACCCCTACGAGCAGTACTTC. This codes for CASSSRTAQKTTHPYEQYF.

V gene TRBV9 combines with J gene TRBJ2-5; D is perhaps TRBD1 (5 bases). CDR1 SGDLS and CDR2 YYNGEE come from the germline V gene. The CDR3 totals 15 residues. Trimming removed 0 bases at V and 5 bases at J, with 14 bases between. The CDR3 reads CASSVDETEVETQYF. The DNA for the CDR3 is TGTGCCAGCAGCGTAGATGAGACAGAGGTTGAGACCCAGTACTTC.